A selection of T cell receptor beta chains follows, all from one sample in a study of T cell responses to AZD1222 COVID-19 vaccine. Repertoires were generated with immunoSEQ multiplex PCR, while TCRdb's copy carries only in-frame clones and drops some. The table has about 270,000 clones, around 93% seen once. Here the sequenced sample was peripheral blood, taken 28 days after the second AZD1222 dose. These receptors originate from an adult who received the AZD1222 COVID-19 vaccine. Each CDR3 is given with its conserved first and last residue. The D gene is left open where the match is weak. Clone size is shown for a subset of rows, as once, few, many or a class of expanded clone.

J: TRBJ1-5
D: .
V: TRBV19
size: .
DNA: TGTGCCAGTAGTATGTTCGGGTCCGACCAGCCCCAGCATTTT
CDR3: CASSMFGSDQPQHF

J: TRBJ2-2
D: TRBD1
V: TRBV11-3
size: .
DNA: TGTGCCAGCAGCTTAGGACAGGGGGCTCGTACCGGGGAGCTGTTTTTT
CDR3: CASSLGQGARTGELFF

J: TRBJ2-5
D: TRBD1
V: TRBV19
size: once
DNA: TGTGCCAGTAGTATCTGGCAGGGGGTTGATTCGACCCAGTACTTC
CDR3: CASSIWQGVDSTQYF

J: TRBJ1-5
D: TRBD1
V: TRBV7-9
size: .
DNA: TGTGCCAGCAGCCGGACAGGGAATAATCAGCCCCAGCATTTT
CDR3: CASSRTGNNQPQHF

J: TRBJ1-3
D: .
V: TRBV6-5
size: once
DNA: TGTGCCAGCAGTTACTCGAGGGCTGGCTCTGGAAACACCATATATTTT
CDR3: CASSYSRAGSGNTIYF

J: TRBJ2-5
D: .
V: TRBV3-1/TRBV3-2
size: .
DNA: TGTGCCAGGTACAGGGCGGAGACCCAGTACTTC
CDR3: CARYRAETQYF

J: TRBJ2-3
D: .
V: TRBV7-9
size: .
DNA: TGTGCCAGCAGCTTAGCAGGGTCAGATACGCAGTATTTT
CDR3: CASSLAGSDTQYF

J: TRBJ1-1
D: .
V: TRBV9
size: once
DNA: TGTGCCAGCAGCGTAGAAGAGAACACTGAAGCTTTCTTT
CDR3: CASSVEENTEAFF

J: TRBJ1-3
D: .
V: TRBV6-5
size: .
DNA: TGTGCCAGCAGTTACAATCGGGCCTCTGGAAACACCATATATTTT
CDR3: CASSYNRASGNTIYF

J: TRBJ2-3
D: TRBD2
V: TRBV6-5
size: .
DNA: TGTGCCAGCAGTCTTACTAGCGAGCGCACAGATACGCAGTATTTT
CDR3: CASSLTSERTDTQYF

J: TRBJ2-7
D: .
V: TRBV4-1
size: .
DNA: TGCGCCAGCAGAGCCTCGGAGGGGGGCTACGAGCAGTACTTC
CDR3: CASRASEGGYEQYF

J: TRBJ1-1
D: .
V: TRBV5-4
size: .
DNA: TGTGCCAGCAGCTTGGGGGACAAATTGAACACTGAAGCTTTCTTT
CDR3: CASSLGDKLNTEAFF

J: TRBJ2-2
D: TRBD2
V: TRBV12-5
size: .
DNA: TGTGCTAGTGGCCGACTAGCGTACACCGGGGAGCTGTTTTTT
CDR3: CASGRLAYTGELFF

J: TRBJ1-1
D: .
V: TRBV10-2
size: .
DNA: TGCGCCAGCAGTGAGTCGATGGCAGGTTTGGGCACTGAAGCTTTCTTT
CDR3: CASSESMAGLGTEAFF

J: TRBJ1-1
D: .
V: TRBV28
size: .
DNA: TGTGCCAGCAATTATAAGGACGAAGCTTTCTTT
CDR3: CASNYKDEAFF

J: TRBJ2-5
D: TRBD1
V: TRBV6-2/TRBV6-3
size: .
DNA: TGTGCCAGCAGCTGGGGACAGGCGGAGACCCAGTACTTC
CDR3: CASSWGQAETQYF

J: TRBJ2-7
D: .
V: TRBV5-4
size: many
DNA: TGTGCCAGCAGCTACTACCCGAGCTCCTACGAGCAGTACTTC
CDR3: CASSYYPSSYEQYF

J: TRBJ2-7
D: TRBD1
V: TRBV6-5
size: .
DNA: TGTGCCAGCAGTCCTCGAGGGACAGGGGTCGACGAGCAGTACTTC
CDR3: CASSPRGTGVDEQYF

J: TRBJ1-1
D: TRBD1
V: TRBV6-5
size: .
DNA: TGTGCCAGCAGTTTTGGACAGGAGGTTGAAGCTTTCTTT
CDR3: CASSFGQEVEAFF

J: TRBJ2-7
D: TRBD2
V: TRBV3-1/TRBV3-2
size: .
DNA: TGTGCCAGCAGCCAAGGGGGACTAGCGGGAAGGTACGAGCAGTACTTC
CDR3: CASSQGGLAGRYEQYF

J: TRBJ2-6
D: .
V: TRBV9
size: .
DNA: TGTGCCAGCAGCGTTCCTGGGGCCAACGTCCTGACTTTC
CDR3: CASSVPGANVLTF

J: TRBJ2-2
D: .
V: TRBV11-2
size: .
DNA: TGTGCCAGCAGCTTTGGGCCGCGGGCCGGGGAGCTGTTTTTT
CDR3: CASSFGPRAGELFF

J: TRBJ2-7
D: TRBD1
V: TRBV5-1
size: .
DNA: TGCGCCAGCGGTTTGGGACAGTCCTACGAGCAGTACTTC
CDR3: CASGLGQSYEQYF

J: TRBJ2-7
D: .
V: TRBV7-3
size: .
DNA: TGTGCCAGCAGCTCTGTGTCGGGCGAGCAGTACTTC
CDR3: CASSSVSGEQYF

J: TRBJ2-5
D: .
V: TRBV7-8
size: .
DNA: TGTGCCAGCAGCGCCCATCCTAGCGTCCAAGAGACCCAGTACTTC
CDR3: CASSAHPSVQETQYF

J: TRBJ2-7
D: TRBD2
V: TRBV7-3
size: .
DNA: TGTGCCAGCAGCCCTAGCGGGGGGGCCCGGGAGCAGTACTTC
CDR3: CASSPSGGAREQYF

J: TRBJ2-3
D: .
V: TRBV28
size: .
DNA: TGTGCCAGCAGTTTATCTTCCCCCACAGATACGCAGTATTTT
CDR3: CASSLSSPTDTQYF

J: TRBJ1-3
D: .
V: TRBV3-1/TRBV3-2
size: once
DNA: TGTGCCAGCAGCCAAGACAGGGTCTCCGGAAACACCATATATTTT
CDR3: CASSQDRVSGNTIYF

J: TRBJ1-1
D: .
V: TRBV27
size: .
DNA: TGTGCCAGCAGCCCCCCGGAGGGGGAAGCTTTCTTT
CDR3: CASSPPEGEAFF

J: TRBJ1-1
D: .
V: TRBV7-9
size: .
DNA: TGTGCCAGCAGCCGACAGAACACTGAAGCTTTCTTT
CDR3: CASSRQNTEAFF

J: TRBJ2-2
D: .
V: TRBV3-1/TRBV3-2
size: .
DNA: TGTGCCAGCAGCCAAGGGTCCGTCGGAGGTAGCACCGGGGAGCTGTTTTTT
CDR3: CASSQGSVGGSTGELFF

J: TRBJ1-5
D: .
V: TRBV6-5
size: .
DNA: TGTGCCAGCAGGGGACCAAATCAGCCCCAGCATTTT
CDR3: CASRGPNQPQHF

J: TRBJ2-3
D: .
V: TRBV5-4
size: .
DNA: TGTGCCAGCAGCTTGTGGCCCCAGAGTACAGATACGCAGTATTTT
CDR3: CASSLWPQSTDTQYF

J: TRBJ1-3
D: .
V: TRBV7-9
size: once
DNA: TGTGCCAGCACCTCGGGAGGTGGAAACACCATATATTTT
CDR3: CASTSGGGNTIYF

J: TRBJ2-1
D: .
V: TRBV28
size: .
DNA: TGTGCCAGCACCAGCGGCCAAGCCTACAATGAGCAGTTCTTC
CDR3: CASTSGQAYNEQFF

J: TRBJ1-5
D: .
V: TRBV19
size: .
DNA: TGTGCCAGTAGTACAGTACCCTCGCCCCAGCATTTT
CDR3: CASSTVPSPQHF

J: TRBJ1-3
D: .
V: TRBV7-8
size: .
DNA: TGTGCCAGCAGTCTAGTGACAGCCCGGGGCACCATATATTTT
CDR3: CASSLVTARGTIYF

J: TRBJ2-5
D: .
V: TRBV28
size: .
DNA: TGTGCCAGCAGCCCATCCCGCCCTCCTCGGTACTTC
CDR3: CASSPSRPPRYF